Below are 19 T cell receptor beta chains sequenced from a single sample in a study of T cell changes during pregnancy in multiple sclerosis. Generated by immunoSEQ multiplex PCR, the TCRdb table keeps only in-frame clones and is missing some. The sample yields 50,000 to 65,000 clones, 88% seen once. Sequenced material: peripheral blood, taken in the first trimester of pregnancy. These receptor sequences come from a female donor with multiple sclerosis, enrolled in a pregnancy study.

J is TRBJ2-7 and V is TRBV19; D remains ambiguous. The V end lost 9 bases, the J end lost 6 bases, and 12 bases lay between the germline ends. The CDR3 covers 11 residues. In germline, CDR1 is LNHDA, CDR2 SQIVND (reference sequence). The CDR3 DNA reads as TGTGCCAGCCAGACTCGGTCCGAGCAGTACTTC. This sequence encodes CASQTRSEQYF. Supplemented by reference TRBV19 and TRBJ2-7, the full variable domain reads DGGITQSPKYLFRKEGQNVTLSCEQNLNHDAMYWYRQDPGQGLRLIYYSQIVNDFQKGDIAEGYSVSREKKESFPLTVTSAQKNPTAFYLCASQTRSEQYFGPGTRLTVT.

J is TRBJ2-2 and V is TRBV28, with D possibly TRBD1 on 6 matching bases. Germline CDR1 and CDR2: MDHEN and SYDVKM. This CDR3 has 14 residues. V lost 3 bases and J lost 5, with 10 bases in between. The CDR3 region is CASSFQGRTGELFF. DNA of the CDR3: TGTGCCAGCAGTTTTCAGGGGCGGACCGGGGAGCTGTTTTTT.

The J gene is TRBJ2-5, the V gene TRBV18; D not certain. Trimming left V 4 bases short and J 3 bases short, with 6 bases between. The germline CDR1 and CDR2 sequences are KGHSH and LQKENI. CDR3 length equals 12 residues. Here the CDR3 DNA reads TGTGCCAGCTCACTAGTCGAAGAGACCCAGTACTTC. Translation: CASSLVEETQYF.

The chain uses TRBV4-3 and TRBJ2-3; D is ambiguous. Germline-derived CDR1 and CDR2 are LGHNA and YSLEER. V was cut by 0 bases and J by 10 bases, with 11 bases left in between. The CDR3 has 13 amino acids. The CDR3 DNA follows: TGCGCCAGCAGCCAAGAGAACTTTGGTCCGCAGTATTTT. Translation gives CASSQENFGPQYF.

The chain combines TRBV7-2 with TRBJ1-5; D unresolved. CDR3 size: 14 residues. Germline assignment: CDR1 SGHTA and CDR2 FQGNSA. V was clipped by 5 bases and J by 0 bases, with 8 bases between them. The CDR3 sequence is CASSLRYSNQPQHF. CDR3 coding DNA: TGTGCCAGCAGCCTTAGATATAGCAATCAGCCCCAGCATTTT.

The V call is TRBV29-1, the J call TRBJ1-2; the match to TRBD1 covers 7 bases. Germline CDR1 SQVTM, CDR2 ANQGSEA. The CDR3 contains 14 residues. Trimming removed 1 base from V and 4 bases from J; junction bases left unmatched: 6. CDR3 protein: CSVEGTGAGYGYTF. CDR3 coding DNA: TGCAGCGTTGAAGGTACAGGGGCTGGCTATGGCTACACCTTC. Full variable domain (missing parts from reference TRBV29-1 and TRBJ1-2): SAVISQKPSRDICQRGTSLTIQCQVDSQVTMMFWYRQQPGQSLTLIATANQGSEATYESGFVIDKFPISRPNLTFSTLTVSNMSPEDSSIYLCSVEGTGAGYGYTFGSGTRLTVV.

The gene calls are TRBV12-5 and TRBJ2-1, with TRBD2 identical over 12 bases. The CDR3 has 17 residues. Germline CDR1 reads LGHNT; CDR2 reads FRNRAP. V trimming: 1 base; J trimming: 9 bases; junction bases outside the gene matches: 10. This CDR3 is CASGLGLAGGPLGEQFF. In DNA form, the CDR3 reads TGTGCTAGTGGTTTGGGTCTAGCGGGAGGGCCTCTGGGTGAGCAGTTCTTC. The whole variable domain, filled in from reference TRBV12-5 and TRBJ2-1, reads DARVTQTPRHKVTEMGQEVTMRCQPILGHNTVFWYRQTMMQGLELLAYFRNRAPLDDSGMPKDRFSAEMPDATLATLKIQPSEPRDSAVYFCASGLGLAGGPLGEQFFGPGTRLTVL.

The chain links TRBV14 to TRBJ2-7; TRBD2 might be the D (5 bases). V was cut by 4 bases and J by 2 bases, with 18 bases left in between. Germline V gives CDR1 SGHDN, CDR2 FVKESK. The CDR3 has 16 residues. The CDR3 coding sequence is TGTGCCAGCAGCCCCTGGGCATTTACGGAGGCCTACGAGCAGTACTTC. Amino acids: CASSPWAFTEAYEQYF.

The chain employs TRBV5-6 and TRBJ2-5; a weak D match, TRBD2 (5 bases). Germline V lookup: CDR1 SGHDT, CDR2 YYEEEE. The CDR3 runs to 14 residues. The V end was cut by 5 bases, the J end by 5 bases, with 16 bases between. CDR3 loop: CASRVVGEGETQYF. The CDR3 nucleotides are TGTGCCAGCAGGGTGGTCGGGGAAGGGGAGACCCAGTACTTC.

The chain is built from TRBV7-2 and TRBJ2-7, with 12 bases matching TRBD2. Germline V gene sequence: CDR1 SGHTA, CDR2 FQGNSA. Unmatched junction bases numbered 4, after V lost 4 bases and J lost 6 bases. The CDR3 is 14 residues long. The DNA of the CDR3 is TGTGCCAGCAGCTCTAGCGGGAGGGCCTCCGAGCAGTACTTC. It is translated as CASSSSGRASEQYF.

This chain links TRBV28 with TRBJ2-7, with TRBD1 identical over 7 bases. V shed 6 bases and J 3 bases; nucleotides not matched to a gene: 5. The CDR3 extends over 13 amino acids. Germline CDR1 reads MDHEN; CDR2 reads SYDVKM. For the CDR3, the DNA is TGTGCCAGCAGCGACAGGGATTACTACGAGCAGTACTTC. Protein product: CASSDRDYYEQYF.

The chain has TRBV6-5 and TRBJ2-5; 12 nucleotides agree with TRBD2. This CDR3 spans 16 amino acids. The J segment lost 2 bases and the V segment lost 6 bases, leaving 7 bases of the junction unmatched. CDR1 and CDR2 from the germline V gene are MNHEY and SVGAGI. In DNA form, the CDR3 reads TGTGCCAGCAGCTACACCGGGACTAGCGGGCAAGAGACCCAGTACTTC. This sequence encodes CASSYTGTSGQETQYF.

This rearrangement joins TRBV9 to TRBJ1-1; 8 bases match TRBD1. With 0 bases clipped from V and 0 bases from J, the junction kept 10 bases outside the gene matches. This CDR3 comprises 18 residues. CDR1 SGDLS and CDR2 YYNGEE come from the germline V gene. The CDR3 region has the DNA TGTGCCAGCAGCGTAGCCCTCTTTTGGACAGGGATGAACACTGAAGCTTTCTTT. The encoded protein is CASSVALFWTGMNTEAFF.

V usage is TRBV28 and J usage is TRBJ2-2; D is unresolved. Deletions cut 3 bases from V and 0 bases from J, with 5 bases between. The V gene's germline CDR1 is MDHEN and CDR2 SYDVKM. The CDR3 extends over 14 amino acids. CDR3 residues: CASSFSSNTGELFF. The CDR3 DNA sequence: TGTGCCAGCAGTTTTAGCTCGAACACCGGGGAGCTGTTTTTT.

In its sample, this clone was seen once. A much larger clone lies one base from this, so it may be a read error. The J gene is TRBJ2-1, the V gene TRBV28, with 11 bases matching TRBD2. The CDR3 runs 15 residues. CDR1 and CDR2 (germline): MDHEN, SYDVKM. Trimming took 5 bases from V and 5 from J; bases not matched to a gene: 5. CDR3 loop: CASSTGTSGHNEQFF. The CDR3, as DNA: TGTGCCAGCAGTACCGGGACTAGCGGTCACAATGAGCAGTTCTTC.

This clone has a handful of counts. The J gene is TRBJ2-7, the V gene TRBV7-9; the match to TRBD2 covers 16 bases. The length of the CDR3 is 15 residues. The germline gives CDR1 SEHNR, CDR2 FQNEAQ (reference sequence). After removal of 4 bases from V and 4 bases from J, the junction contained 1 base not matched to a gene. For the CDR3, the DNA is TGTGCCAGCAGCTCGGGACTAGCGGGAGGGTACGAGCAGTACTTC. Its translation is CASSSGLAGGYEQYF.

Details on this clone: Other nucleotide sequences from this sample produce the same CDR3. V and J are TRBV29-1 and TRBJ2-7; 7 bases agree with TRBD1. The trim removed 4 bases at V and 1 base at J, leaving 4 bases unmatched. The CDR3 has 13 residues. Per the germline V gene, CDR1 is SQVTM and CDR2 is ANQGSEA. CDR3 sequence reads: CSVGQGASYEQYF. The DNA of the CDR3 is TGCAGCGTTGGACAGGGAGCATCCTACGAGCAGTACTTC.

This rearrangement joins TRBV6-1 to TRBJ1-3, with unresolved D. The CDR3 covers 12 residues. Germline V gene sequence: CDR1 MNHNS, CDR2 SASEGT. Between the trimmed V and J ends, which lost 9 bases and 4 bases, there was a span of 10 bases. In DNA, the CDR3 is TGTGCCAGTACCTTAAGCGGAAACACCATATATTTT. Protein: CASTLSGNTIYF.

The chain employs TRBV2 and TRBJ2-1; perhaps TRBD1 as D (5 bases). V lost 11 bases and J 4 bases, leaving 9 bases between the germline ends. The CDR3 is made up of 11 amino acids. The V gene's germline CDR1 is SNHLY and CDR2 FYNNEI. For the CDR3, the DNA is TGTGCCGCGCAGGGATACAATGAGCAGTTCTTC. As protein: CAAQGYNEQFF. Drawing the rest from reference TRBV2 and TRBJ2-1, the complete variable domain is EPEVTQTPSHQVTQMGQEVILRCVPISNHLYFYWYRQILGQKVEFLVSFYNNEISEKSEIFDDQFSVERPDGSNFTLKIRSTKLEDSAMYFCAAQGYNEQFFGPGTRLTVL.